Below, 25 T cell receptor beta chains from the same sample are listed, as sequenced in a study of T cell changes during pregnancy in multiple sclerosis. Profiling relied on immunoSEQ multiplex PCR, and the TCRdb table lists in-frame clones only, not all of them. The sample carries about 41,000 clones, roughly nine tenths recorded once. The sequencing here drew on CD8+ T cells from peripheral blood mononuclear cells, taken in the third trimester of pregnancy. These receptors came from a female donor with multiple sclerosis, enrolled in a pregnancy study.

The chain carries TRBV14 and TRBJ2-3; 12 bases are shared with TRBD2. V shed 0 bases, J shed 6 bases, and the junction held 1 base outside the gene matches. Germline V gives CDR1 SGHDN, CDR2 FVKESK. This CDR3 spans 15 amino acids. The CDR3 DNA reads as TGTGCCAGCAGCCAAGACACTAGCGGGAGGGATACGCAGTATTTT. Protein: CASSQDTSGRDTQYF.

The chain couples TRBV6-5 to TRBJ2-1; 9 positions match TRBD2. The CDR3 spans 15 residues. Germline lookup yields CDR1 MNHEY and CDR2 SVGAGI. V trimming: 6 bases; J trimming: 4 bases; junction bases outside the gene matches: 7. The CDR3 here is CASRLAGEGYNEQFF. The DNA for the CDR3 is TGTGCCAGCAGGTTAGCGGGAGAGGGTTACAATGAGCAGTTCTTC.

The rearrangement links TRBV5-3 to TRBJ1-2, with D possibly TRBD1 on 6 matching bases. TRBV5-3 is an open reading frame, and its role is uncertain. The germline V and J ends were trimmed by 8 bases and 6 bases, with 14 bases remaining between them. This CDR3 is built from 12 residues. The CDR3 sequence is CASSDAGDGYTF. The CDR3 DNA follows: TGTGCCAGCAGCGATGCAGGGGATGGCTACACCTTC.

The CDR3 DNA sequence: TGTGCCACCAGCACCCGGACTAGAGGAGGCGAGCAGTACTTC. This gives the protein CATSTRTRGGEQYF. The chain is built from TRBV15 and TRBJ2-7, with 7 bases lining up with TRBD2. The trim removed 4 bases at V and 6 bases at J, leaving 9 bases unmatched. CDR1 is LNHNV and CDR2 is YYDKDF in the germline V gene (reference sequence). CDR3 length: 14 residues.

This clone appeared a single time. The chain couples TRBV19 to TRBJ2-7, with 9 bases identical to TRBD2. This CDR3 contains 14 residues. V was clipped by 2 bases and J by 1 base; unmatched bases: 0. Germline CDR1 reads LNHDA; CDR2 reads SQIVND (reference sequence). CDR3 sequence: CASSISGRSYEQYF. The CDR3 coding sequence is TGTGCCAGTAGTATAAGCGGGAGGTCCTACGAGCAGTACTTC.

The genes are TRBV4-1 and TRBJ2-7; 8 nucleotides match TRBD1. This CDR3 has 14 amino acids. The trim removed 0 bases at V and 2 bases at J, leaving 0 bases unmatched. CDR1 is MGHRA and CDR2 is YSYEKL in the germline V gene. The CDR3 DNA reads as TGCGCCAGCAGCCAAGAGGACAGGGCCTACGAGCAGTACTTC. Translating it yields CASSQEDRAYEQYF.

The chain uses TRBV11-2 and TRBJ1-1; 7 nucleotides agree with TRBD1. The J segment lost 6 bases and the V segment lost 1 base, leaving 2 bases of the junction unmatched. The CDR3 totals 13 residues. Per germline, CDR1 SGHAT and CDR2 FQNNGV. The CDR3: CASSLVTGAEAFF. The CDR3 DNA reads as TGTGCCAGCAGCTTAGTCACAGGGGCTGAAGCTTTCTTT.

In this sample, this clone turned up once. The J gene is TRBJ2-7, the V gene TRBV4-3, with D maybe TRBD2 (6 bases). V gave up 4 bases and J gave up 5 bases, with 18 bases separating them. Germline V lookup: CDR1 LGHNA, CDR2 YSLEER. The CDR3 loop spans 15 amino acids. As DNA, the CDR3 is TGCGCCAGCAGCCGGGACTTAGACACTCGTCACGAGCAGTACTTC. This translates into CASSRDLDTRHEQYF.

The chain recombines TRBV4-3 with TRBJ2-3; 15 bases agree with TRBD2. The CDR3 covers 17 residues. V trimming: 2 bases; J trimming: 3 bases; junction bases outside the gene matches: 3. The germline V gene encodes CDR1 LGHNA and CDR2 YSLEER. The CDR3 is CASSQRTSGGGTDTQYF. The CDR3 DNA is TGCGCCAGCAGCCAACGGACTAGCGGGGGGGGTACAGATACGCAGTATTTT.

This clone was recorded once. This chain uses TRBV7-2 with TRBJ2-7, with 12 bases lining up with TRBD2. V shed 3 bases, J shed 4 bases, and the junction held 10 bases outside the gene matches. This CDR3 is built from 17 residues. Germline loops: CDR1 SGHTA, CDR2 FQGNSA. The CDR3 DNA reads TGTGCCAGCAGCTTTGGCGGACTAGCGGGATTGGTTTACGAGCAGTACTTC. Amino acids: CASSFGGLAGLVYEQYF.

This chain links TRBV12-5 with TRBJ2-3, with D tentatively TRBD1 (6 bases). Germline lookup yields CDR1 LGHNT and CDR2 FRNRAP. The CDR3 length is 16 residues. V was cut by 5 bases and J by 0 bases, with 15 bases left in between. The CDR3 loop reads CASGPADSASTDTQYF. CDR3 bases: TGTGCTAGTGGTCCTGCGGACAGCGCTAGCACAGATACGCAGTATTTT.

The CDR3 loop reads CATLSGAGGQEQFF. The CDR3 region has the DNA TGTGCCACCCTCAGTGGAGCGGGGGGGCAGGAGCAGTTCTTC. The chain employs TRBV10-3 and TRBJ2-1, with 10 positions matching TRBD2. With 10 bases clipped from V and 10 bases from J, the junction kept 13 bases outside the gene matches. This CDR3 spans 14 amino acids. Looked up from germline, CDR1 is ENHRY and CDR2 is SYGVKD.

J is TRBJ2-7 and V is TRBV7-2, with 9 nucleotides matching TRBD1. Germline V gene data show CDR1 as SGHTA and CDR2 as FQGNSA. This CDR3 spans 18 amino acids. V lost 5 bases and J lost 2; bases outside the gene matches: 16. CDR3 amino acids: CASSPPPGQGSYTYEQYF. DNA for the CDR3: TGTGCCAGCAGCCCGCCTCCAGGACAGGGGAGTTATACCTACGAGCAGTACTTC.

J is TRBJ2-3 and V is TRBV4-1, with 9 bases lining up with TRBD2. The V gene's germline CDR1 is MGHRA and CDR2 YSYEKL. The V segment lost 0 bases and the J segment 4 bases; nucleotides outside the gene matches: 5. The CDR3 spans 16 residues. The DNA for the CDR3 is TGCGCCAGCAGCCAAGATCCTAGCGGGGCCGCAGATACGCAGTATTTT. It codes for CASSQDPSGAADTQYF.

This rearrangement joins TRBV4-1 to TRBJ2-4, with 8 bases lining up with TRBD1. From germline, CDR1 is MGHRA and CDR2 YSYEKL. The J segment lost 7 bases and the V segment lost 0 bases, leaving 5 bases of the junction unmatched. This CDR3 has 15 amino acids. The CDR3 sequence is CASSQEGQGANIQYF. CDR3 DNA sequence: TGCGCCAGCAGCCAAGAAGGGCAGGGGGCGAACATTCAGTACTTC.

The V call is TRBV27, the J call TRBJ2-1, with 10 bases identical to TRBD2. CDR3 length: 16 residues. Per the germline V gene, CDR1 is MNHEY and CDR2 is SMNVEV (reference sequence). The trim removed 3 bases at V and 3 bases at J, leaving 5 bases unmatched. For the CDR3, the DNA is TGTGCCAGCAGTTTCCTAGCGGGAGCCGACTACAATGAGCAGTTCTTC. Encoded protein: CASSFLAGADYNEQFF.

The V call is TRBV4-1, the J call TRBJ2-1; 7 bases agree with TRBD1. CDR1 and CDR2 from the germline V gene are MGHRA and YSYEKL. This CDR3 is built from 18 residues. Germline trimming cut 3 bases from V and 0 bases from J; bases unmatched to any gene: 11. The CDR3 protein is CASSHPGTVLSSYNEQFF. The CDR3 nucleotides are TGCGCCAGCAGCCATCCCGGGACAGTGCTGAGCTCCTACAATGAGCAGTTCTTC.

The rearrangement uses TRBV29-1 and TRBJ2-7; the D is unclear. The germline gives CDR1 SQVTM, CDR2 ANQGSEA. V shed 0 bases and J shed 3 bases, with 3 bases lying between them. CDR3 length: 11 amino acids. The CDR3 DNA follows: TGCAGCGTTGAAGATCACTACGAGCAGTACTTC. This codes for CSVEDHYEQYF.

The rearrangement uses TRBV30 and TRBJ1-5; 9 bases agree with TRBD1. In germline, CDR1 is GTSNPN, CDR2 SVGIG (reference sequence). The CDR3 has 15 amino acids. V dropped 1 base and J dropped 5; count of bases not matched to a gene: 6. Here the CDR3 DNA reads TGTGCCTGGAGTGCCGGGACAGGGTCGCATCAGCCCCAGCATTTT. Its translation is CAWSAGTGSHQPQHF.

The J gene is TRBJ1-3, the V gene TRBV30, with D unresolved. This CDR3 has 13 amino acids. Between the trimmed V and J ends, which lost 2 bases and 3 bases, there was a span of 8 bases. CDR1 is GTSNPN, CDR2 SVGIG, per germline (reference sequence). In DNA, the CDR3 is TGTGCCTGGAGTTTTCAGGTTGGAAACACCATATATTTT. Protein: CAWSFQVGNTIYF.

This clone was seen just once. The J gene is TRBJ2-7, the V gene TRBV5-1; 9 bases fit TRBD1. CDR1 and CDR2 from the germline V gene are SGHRS and YFSETQ. This CDR3 spans 14 amino acids. V shed 5 bases, J shed 3 bases, and the junction held 6 bases outside the gene matches. CDR3 bases: TGCGCCAGCAGGGGGGGGACAGGGAACTACGAGCAGTACTTC. Residues: CASRGGTGNYEQYF.

The rearrangement uses TRBV30 and TRBJ2-7, with D possibly TRBD1 on 5 matching bases. The CDR3 has 14 amino acids. The germline CDR1 and CDR2 sequences are GTSNPN and SVGIG (reference sequence). Trimming cost V 5 bases and J 4 bases, with 18 bases left between them. The CDR3 bases are TGTGCCTGGGGAAAGAAGACAGACGGATACGAGCAGTACTTC. This gives the protein CAWGKKTDGYEQYF. The complete variable domain, with remaining parts taken from reference TRBV30 and TRBJ2-7, reads SQTIHQWPATLVQPVGSPLSLECTVEGTSNPNLYWYRQAAGRGLQLLFYSVGIGQISSEVPQNLSASRPQDRQFILSSKKLLLSDSGFYLCAWGKKTDGYEQYFGPGTRLTVT.

The chain joins TRBV18 to TRBJ1-1; D uncertain. Germline CDR1 is KGHSH and CDR2 is LQKENI. V lost 3 bases to trimming and J lost 6 bases, with 14 bases between them. CDR3 length: 14 amino acids. CDR3 bases: TGTGCCAGCTCACCCTTGGACGGGAGCCCTGAAGCTTTCTTT. Amino acid sequence: CASSPLDGSPEAFF.

The J gene is TRBJ1-1, the V gene TRBV7-9, with TRBD1 matching 8 bases. The V gene's germline CDR1 is SEHNR and CDR2 FQNEAQ (reference sequence). The CDR3 runs to 15 residues. The trim removed 4 bases at V and 4 bases at J, leaving 8 bases unmatched. DNA of the CDR3: TGTGCCAGCAGCTCCCAGGGGGCCGGGCCCACTGAAGCTTTCTTT. It encodes CASSSQGAGPTEAFF.

V gene TRBV11-2 combines with J gene TRBJ2-7, with 7 bases identical to TRBD1. Germline trimming cut 3 bases from V and 4 bases from J; bases unmatched to any gene: 3. The CDR3 loop spans 13 amino acids. Germline V gives CDR1 SGHAT, CDR2 FQNNGV. The CDR3 nucleotides are TGTGCCAGCAGCTTCAGGGGGAAGTACGAGCAGTACTTC. Protein product: CASSFRGKYEQYF.